Shown below are 10 T cell receptor beta chains from a single sample sequenced in a study of blood T cell repertoires in COVID-19. Clones were read by immunoSEQ multiplex PCR, and TCRdb kept only the in-frame ones, dropping some. The sample includes more than 110,000 clones, 84% of them seen just once. The sample comprised peripheral blood. The receptors come from a human donor in a cohort sampled during active COVID-19.

This chain links TRBV6-6 with TRBJ1-6, with no clear D. The V end was cut by 0 bases, the J end by 7 bases, with 10 bases between. Germline V gene sequence: CDR1 MNHNY, CDR2 SVGAGI (reference sequence). The CDR3 is 15 amino acids. The CDR3 here is CASSYSLGGNSPLHF. Here the CDR3 DNA reads TGTGCCAGCAGTTACTCTTTAGGAGGCAATTCACCCCTCCACTTT.

CDR3 in DNA: TGTGCCAGCAGCGCGGCCTTGAGGTCCACAGATACGCAGTATTTT. This codes for CASSAALRSTDTQYF. The chain combines TRBV7-8 with TRBJ2-3; D ambiguous. The V and J ends lost 5 bases and 2 bases respectively, with 14 bases between them. CDR3 length: 15 residues. CDR1 SGHVS and CDR2 FQNEAQ come from the germline V gene.

The chain joins TRBV30 to TRBJ1-2, with 7 positions matching TRBD1. Germline lookup yields CDR1 GTSNPN and CDR2 SVGIG (reference sequence). V lost 0 bases and J lost 6; bases outside the gene matches: 4. The CDR3 spans 13 residues. CDR3 nucleotides: TGTGCCTGGAGTGTGATCAGGGGGGATGGCTACACCTTC. This sequence encodes CAWSVIRGDGYTF.

This clone has just a few counts. Within the sample, other DNA sequences also encode this same CDR3. The chain is built from TRBV11-3 and TRBJ1-1, with D possibly TRBD1 on 5 matching bases. V shed 1 base and J shed 1 base, with 7 bases lying between them. The V gene's germline CDR1 is SGHNT and CDR2 YENEEA. This CDR3 is 14 amino acids long. The CDR3 is CASSLGQKNTEAFF. In DNA, the CDR3 is TGTGCCAGCAGCTTAGGACAGAAGAACACTGAAGCTTTCTTT.

This chain links TRBV27 with TRBJ1-5, with D possibly being TRBD1 (5 bases). This CDR3 comprises 17 residues. V lost 2 bases, J lost 5 bases, and 19 bases lay in between. The germline V gene has CDR1 MNHEY and CDR2 SMNVEV (reference sequence). CDR3 nucleotides: TGTGCCAGCAGTTTAAAGGGGACGGGGACTGACGATCAGCCCCAGCATTTT. Its translation: CASSLKGTGTDDQPQHF.

A few counts support this clone. The V call is TRBV27, the J call TRBJ1-4; D uncertain. The germline V and J ends were trimmed by 2 bases and 7 bases, with 11 bases remaining between them. Per the germline V gene, CDR1 is MNHEY and CDR2 is SMNVEV (reference sequence). This CDR3 comprises 14 residues. CDR3 bases: TGTGCCAGCAGTTTACGTGTCCGCGGTGAAAAACTGTTTTTT. Translated, it gives CASSLRVRGEKLFF.

J is TRBJ2-3 and V is TRBV7-2, with unresolved D. Trimming left V 2 bases short and J 0 bases short, with 6 bases between. The CDR3 totals 14 residues. CDR1 and CDR2 from the germline V gene are SGHTA and FQGNSA. CDR3 DNA sequence: TGTGCCAGCAGCTTACTATCTAGCACAGATACGCAGTATTTT. Its translation is CASSLLSSTDTQYF. Full variable domain (outside the CDR3, taken from reference TRBV7-2 and TRBJ2-3): GAGVSQSPSNKVTEKGKDVELRCDPISGHTALYWYRQSLGQGLEFLIYFQGNSAPDKSGLPSDRFSAERTGGSVSTLTIQRTQQEDSAVYLCASSLLSSTDTQYFGPGTRLTVL.

The rearrangement joins TRBV30 to TRBJ1-1; D not certain. The germline V gene has CDR1 GTSNPN and CDR2 SVGIG (reference sequence). Trimming cost V 7 bases and J 5 bases, with 11 bases left between them. CDR3 length: 11 amino acids. The CDR3 DNA reads as TGTGCCTCCTTACGGCGGACTGAAGCTTTCTTT. Its translation: CASLRRTEAFF.

The chain is built from TRBV12-3 or TRBV12-4 and TRBJ2-3; D possibly corresponds to TRBD2 (6 bases). V was shortened by 3 bases and J by 9 bases, with 13 bases between the two germline ends. The CDR3 runs to 13 residues. The CDR3 reads CASSFSRLGTQYF. In nucleotides, the CDR3 is TGTGCCAGCAGTTTTTCCAGACTAGGGACGCAGTATTTT.

V usage is TRBV10-3 and J usage is TRBJ2-1; D is possibly TRBD2 (6 bases). CDR3 length: 17 residues. Germline CDR1 is ENHRY and CDR2 is SYGVKD. With 3 bases removed from V and 0 bases from J, the gap between germline ends came to 15 bases. CDR3 nucleotides: TGTGCCATCAGTGAATCGGAGCGGGCGAGCTCCTACAATGAGCAGTTCTTC. It translates to CAISESERASSYNEQFF.